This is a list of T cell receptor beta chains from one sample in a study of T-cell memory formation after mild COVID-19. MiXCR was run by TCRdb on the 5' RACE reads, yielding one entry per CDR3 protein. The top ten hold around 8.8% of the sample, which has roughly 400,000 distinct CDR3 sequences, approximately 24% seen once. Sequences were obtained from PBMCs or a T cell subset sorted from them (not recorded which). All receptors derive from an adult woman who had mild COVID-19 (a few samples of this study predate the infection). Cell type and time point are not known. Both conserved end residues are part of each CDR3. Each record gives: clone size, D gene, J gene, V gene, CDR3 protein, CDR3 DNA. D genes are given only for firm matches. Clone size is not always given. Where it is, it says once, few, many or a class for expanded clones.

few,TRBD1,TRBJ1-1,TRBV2,CASSGIQGVTEAFF,TGTGCCAGCAGTGGAATACAGGGGGTGACTGAAGCTTTCTTT
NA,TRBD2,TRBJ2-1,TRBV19,CASTSRTSGRDYNEQFF,TGTGCCAGTACTTCCCGAACTAGCGGGAGGGATTACAATGAGCAGTTCTTC
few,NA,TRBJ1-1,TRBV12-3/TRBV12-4,CASSSSFDTVNTEAFF,TGTGCCAGCAGTTCCTCTTTTGACACAGTGAACACTGAAGCTTTCTTT
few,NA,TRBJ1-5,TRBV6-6,CASSYDGGSNQPQHF,TGTGCCAGCAGTTACGACGGGGGTAGCAATCAGCCCCAGCATTTT
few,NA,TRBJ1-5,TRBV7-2,CASSLQPGLYSNQPQHF,TGTGCCAGCAGCTTACAACCGGGGTTATATAGCAATCAGCCCCAGCATTTT
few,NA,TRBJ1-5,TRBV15,CATSWGMGSNQPQHF,TGTGCCACCAGCTGGGGGATGGGAAGCAATCAGCCCCAGCATTTT
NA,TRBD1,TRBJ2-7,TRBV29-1,CSVGGQYTYEQYF,TGCAGCGTTGGGGGACAGTACACCTACGAGCAGTACTTC
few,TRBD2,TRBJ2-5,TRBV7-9,CASSLSGSGTQYF,TGTGCCAGCAGCTTAAGCGGGAGCGGGACCCAGTACTTC
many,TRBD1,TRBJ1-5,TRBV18,CASSPGTDMFGNQPQHF,TGTGCCAGCTCACCAGGGACAGACATGTTTGGCAATCAGCCCCAGCATTTT
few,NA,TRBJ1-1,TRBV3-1,CASSPGRGQMNTEAFF,TGTGCCAGCAGCCCAGGCAGAGGACAGATGAACACTGAAGCTTTCTTT
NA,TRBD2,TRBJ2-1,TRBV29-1,CSVEGYVGAGGGRHEQFF,TGCAGCGTTGAAGGTTACGTAGGGGCGGGAGGGGGTCGTCATGAGCAGTTCTTC
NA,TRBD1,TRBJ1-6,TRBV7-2,CASSSQGAGYNSPLHF,TGTGCCAGCAGCTCACAGGGGGCTGGGTATAATTCACCCCTCCACTTT